The 28 T cell receptor beta chains listed next were all sequenced from one sample in a study of cytomegalovirus exposure and HLA in healthy donors. Amplification used 60 Vbeta primers and 13 Jbeta primers. The data were produced by immunoSEQ multiplex PCR, yet TCRdb's version contains in-frame clones alone and is incomplete. The sample includes 150,000 or so clones, approximately 80% seen only once; the top ten take more than 10%. The source material was PBMCs. The receptor source for this set is a man between 25 and 39 years old in good health and CMV-seropositive.

The chain joins TRBV10-3 to TRBJ2-1; 7 bases are a match to TRBD2. The germline gives CDR1 ENHRY, CDR2 SYGVKD. This CDR3 contains 15 residues. The ends lost 4 bases at V and 6 bases at J; junction bases unmatched: 9. CDR3 coding DNA: TGTGCCATCAGTGTGGGCGGGGGACGACGCAATGAGCAGTTCTTC. Its protein product is CAISVGGGRRNEQFF.

The chain joins TRBV18 to TRBJ2-2, with a possible D match to TRBD2 (5 bases). This CDR3 is 16 amino acids long. Germline V gene lookup returns CDR1 KGHSH and CDR2 LQKENI. The V end was cut by 5 bases, the J end by 6 bases, with 19 bases between. In DNA, the CDR3 is TGTGCCAGCTCATTAACCAGGAGTCTGGGAGCCGGGGAGCTGTTTTTT. It is translated as CASSLTRSLGAGELFF.

Comment on this clone: The sample carries other DNA sequences with the same CDR3. The V and J genes are TRBV2 and TRBJ2-3; D is possibly TRBD2 (5 bases). The V gene lost 6 bases and the J gene lost 2 bases, with 9 bases spanning the gap. The CDR3 spans 13 residues. Germline CDR1 and CDR2: SNHLY and FYNNEI. This CDR3 reads CASSRESTDTQYF. The CDR3 DNA sequence: TGTGCCAGCAGCCGGGAATCCACAGATACGCAGTATTTT.

The V and J genes are TRBV27 and TRBJ2-3; tentative D call: TRBD2 (6 bases). Trimming cost V 6 bases and J 1 base, with 8 bases left between them. The CDR3 is 13 residues long. Germline CDR1 and CDR2: MNHEY and SMNVEV (reference sequence). In nucleotides, the CDR3 is TGTGCCAGCAGGGTAGCGGGCACAGATACGCAGTATTTT. Its translation is CASRVAGTDTQYF.

The chain uses TRBV18 and TRBJ1-5; D gene uncertain. V was trimmed by 6 bases and J by 5 bases, leaving 11 bases between them. The germline V gene encodes CDR1 KGHSH and CDR2 LQKENI. The CDR3 is 13 amino acids. The CDR3 here is CASSPNSDQPQHF. The CDR3, as DNA: TGTGCCAGCTCGCCTAACAGTGATCAGCCCCAGCATTTT.

This clone was seen only once. CDR3 nucleotide sequence: TGCGCCAGCAGCTTGGCCTTGGGACTAGCGGTTAGCACAGATACGCAGTATTTT. Translation gives CASSLALGLAVSTDTQYF. This chain uses TRBV5-1 with TRBJ2-3, with 11 bases identical to TRBD2. This CDR3 is 18 amino acids long. J gave up 0 bases and V 0 bases, and 6 bases lay outside the gene matches. The germline gives CDR1 SGHRS, CDR2 YFSETQ.

This clone was counted between two and nine times. The chain's CDR3 is CAWSRTSGYNEQFF. Here the CDR3 DNA reads TGTGCCTGGAGTAGGACTAGCGGATACAATGAGCAGTTCTTC. This rearrangement joins TRBV30 to TRBJ2-1, with 10 bases fitting TRBD2. V trimming: 2 bases; J trimming: 4 bases; junction bases outside the gene matches: 2. The CDR3 runs 14 residues. Germline V lookup: CDR1 GTSNPN, CDR2 SVGIG (reference sequence).

The gene calls are TRBV29-1 and TRBJ2-7; TRBD1 agrees at 9 bases. Germline values: CDR1 SQVTM, CDR2 ANQGSEA. The V gene end was trimmed by 7 bases and the J gene end by 4 bases; junction bases not matched to a gene: 11. CDR3 length: 14 residues. The CDR3 loop is CSASTGGGGYEQYF. The CDR3 coding sequence is TGCAGCGCCTCGACAGGGGGTGGGGGGTACGAGCAGTACTTC.

The chain joins TRBV7-8 to TRBJ2-1, with 7 bases matching TRBD2. CDR1 SGHVS and CDR2 FQNEAQ come from the germline V gene. The CDR3 totals 15 residues. The V segment lost 2 bases and the J segment 4 bases; nucleotides outside the gene matches: 5. CDR3 sequence reads: CASSLTAGLYNEQFF. DNA of the CDR3: TGTGCCAGCAGCTTAACAGCGGGGTTATACAATGAGCAGTTCTTC.

This rearrangement joins TRBV13 to TRBJ2-3, with D uncertain. The length of the CDR3 is 11 residues. Deletions cut 7 bases from V and 7 bases from J, with 9 bases between. CDR1 and CDR2 (germline): PRHDT, FYEKMQ (reference sequence). CDR3 region: CASTMRNTQYF. DNA for the CDR3: TGTGCCAGCACCATGAGGAATACGCAGTATTTT.

The CDR3 bases are TGTGCCAGCAGTCTAGACAGGGGCCCCGGTGTAGCTTTCTTT. This gives the protein CASSLDRGPGVAFF. The genes are TRBV7-9 and TRBJ1-1, with 8 bases lining up with TRBD1. Germline V CDR1 and CDR2: SEHNR, FQNEAQ (reference sequence). The CDR3 has 14 residues. Trimming cost V 6 bases and J 10 bases; bases outside gene matches: 13.

CDR3 nucleotide sequence: TGTGCCAGCAGTGTTATGGGAGGGCCTGGCGAAAAACTGTTTTTT. Translation: CASSVMGGPGEKLFF. The J gene is TRBJ1-4, the V gene TRBV2, with D uncertain. The CDR3 covers 15 residues. Germline assignment: CDR1 SNHLY and CDR2 FYNNEI. Trimming pared 4 bases from V and 8 bases from J, leaving 17 bases between.

J is TRBJ2-5 and V is TRBV5-1; a possible D gene is TRBD1 (6 bases). Germline V gene sequence: CDR1 SGHRS, CDR2 YFSETQ. V lost 4 bases and J 5 bases, leaving 15 bases between the germline ends. The CDR3 is 14 residues long. The CDR3 DNA sequence: TGCGCCAGCAGCGTACAGGGACCGGGGGAGACCCAGTACTTC. It specifies CASSVQGPGETQYF. Full variable domain (missing parts from reference TRBV5-1 and TRBJ2-5): KAGVTQTPRYLIKTRGQQVTLSCSPISGHRSVSWYQQTPGQGLQFLFEYFSETQRNKGNFPGRFSGRQFSNSRSEMNVSTLELGDSALYLCASSVQGPGETQYFGPGTRLLVL.

This clone has a handful of counts. J is TRBJ2-7 and V is TRBV5-1; D is possibly TRBD1 (6 bases). CDR3 length: 14 amino acids. Trimming took 0 bases from V and 1 from J, leaving 8 bases between them. Germline CDR1 and CDR2: SGHRS and YFSETQ. The CDR3 region is CASSLVTGSYEQYF. Written as DNA, the CDR3 is TGCGCCAGCAGCTTGGTAACAGGGTCCTACGAGCAGTACTTC. The entire variable domain, with the rest obtained from reference TRBV5-1 and TRBJ2-7, is as follows: KAGVTQTPRYLIKTRGQQVTLSCSPISGHRSVSWYQQTPGQGLQFLFEYFSETQRNKGNFPGRFSGRQFSNSRSEMNVSTLELGDSALYLCASSLVTGSYEQYFGPGTRLTVT.

This sequence joins TRBV4-1 and TRBJ1-4; 10 bases are a match to TRBD1. Germline loops: CDR1 MGHRA, CDR2 YSYEKL. The CDR3 spans 18 residues. V lost 3 bases, J lost 7 bases, and 14 bases stayed unmatched. CDR3 sequence reads: CASSHWGQGSGVIEKLFF. The CDR3 coding sequence is TGCGCCAGCAGCCATTGGGGACAGGGGAGCGGTGTGATTGAAAAACTGTTTTTT.

This sequence joins TRBV2 and TRBJ2-5; tentative D call: TRBD1 (6 bases). The J call is uncertain, as TRBJ2-7 better fits the DNA end. The germline V gene has CDR1 SNHLY and CDR2 FYNNEI. CDR3 length equals 14 residues. CDR3 sequence: CASSDPQGSYEQYF. CDR3 sequence (DNA): TGTGCCAGCAGTGACCCACAGGGTTCCTACGAGCAGTACTTC.

The V and J genes are TRBV4-1 and TRBJ2-5; 9 bases are shared with TRBD2. The assigned J gene may be wrong: the sequence end matches TRBJ2-7 better. Germline V gives CDR1 MGHRA, CDR2 YSYEKL. The CDR3 spans 15 residues. The CDR3 reads CASSPKTSGTYEQYF. The CDR3 nucleotides read TGCGCCAGCAGCCCGAAGACTAGCGGAACCTACGAGCAGTACTTC.

The V and J genes are TRBV9 and TRBJ2-3; perhaps TRBD2 as D (5 bases). The V gene's germline CDR1 is SGDLS and CDR2 YYNGEE. With 0 bases removed from V and 6 bases from J, the gap between germline ends came to 29 bases. This CDR3 is 20 amino acids long. DNA for the CDR3: TGTGCCAGCAGCGTAGGTATCGGGGAGTTCGTCAGCACATCGTCGGATACGCAGTATTTT. Translation: CASSVGIGEFVSTSSDTQYF.

The CDR3 nucleotides are TGTGCCAGCAGCAGCCCCGGTCTCGTGGTGTATGGCTACACCTTC. Its protein product is CASSSPGLVVYGYTF. V and J are TRBV7-9 and TRBJ1-2; D unclear. The CDR3 totals 15 residues. With 5 bases removed from V and 5 bases from J, the gap between germline ends came to 18 bases. The germline gives CDR1 SEHNR, CDR2 FQNEAQ (reference sequence).

The chain recombines TRBV14 with TRBJ2-3; 9 bases are shared with TRBD1. This CDR3 is built from 13 residues. Germline CDR1 and CDR2: SGHDN and FVKESK. J was trimmed by 5 bases and V by 7 bases; bases with no gene match: 4. As DNA, the CDR3 is TGTGCCAGCAACAGGGGGCCGGGAGATACGCAGTATTTT. This sequence encodes CASNRGPGDTQYF.

V usage is TRBV9 and J usage is TRBJ2-1; 13 nucleotides align to TRBD2. Germline assignment: CDR1 SGDLS and CDR2 YYNGEE. With V trimmed by 0 bases and J by 7 bases, 10 bases remained unmatched. This CDR3 spans 18 amino acids. This chain's CDR3 is CASSVATGTSGTWNEQFF. The CDR3 DNA sequence: TGTGCCAGCAGCGTAGCTACAGGGACTAGCGGGACGTGGAATGAGCAGTTCTTC. The entire variable domain, with the rest obtained from reference TRBV9 and TRBJ2-1, is as follows: DSGVTQTPKHLITATGQRVTLRCSPRSGDLSVYWYQQSLDQGLQFLIQYYNGEERAKGNILERFSAQQFPDLHSELNLSSLELGDSALYFCASSVATGTSGTWNEQFFGPGTRLTVL.

V is TRBV10-3 and J is TRBJ2-7, with 9 bases aligning to TRBD1. CDR1 is ENHRY and CDR2 is SYGVKD in the germline V gene. With V trimmed by 6 bases and J by 3 bases, 6 bases remained unmatched. This CDR3 has 14 amino acids. CDR3 DNA sequence: TGTGCCATCAGGCCACAGGGGGCAGGCTACGAGCAGTACTTC. It yields the protein CAIRPQGAGYEQYF.

This clone occurred a few times. The rearrangement uses TRBV6-9 and TRBJ2-1; 14 bases agree with TRBD2. The V and J ends lost 3 bases and 7 bases, in that order; junction bases with no gene match: 11. Germline V gives CDR1 MNHGY, CDR2 SVAAGI. The CDR3 totals 18 residues. The CDR3 nucleotides are TGTGCCAGCAGTTACCCCCGACTAGCGGGAGGGAATGGGAATGAGCAGTTCTTC. Protein product: CASSYPRLAGGNGNEQFF.

The CDR3 sequence: CASSIPRREAGTGELFF. CDR3 bases: TGTGCCAGTAGTATTCCACGAAGGGAGGCTGGCACCGGGGAGCTGTTTTTT. J is TRBJ2-2 and V is TRBV19; TRBD2 might be the D (6 bases). Deletions cut 3 bases from V and 4 bases from J, with 18 bases between. Germline assignment: CDR1 LNHDA and CDR2 SQIVND (reference sequence). This CDR3 is 17 amino acids long.

The genes are TRBV28 and TRBJ2-7; TRBD2 matches 8 bases. V lost 6 bases and J lost 2; bases outside the gene matches: 9. Germline values: CDR1 MDHEN, CDR2 SYDVKM. This CDR3 spans 15 amino acids. The CDR3 is CASRQLLAAAYEQYF. Here the CDR3 DNA reads TGTGCCAGCAGGCAATTACTAGCGGCTGCCTACGAGCAGTACTTC.

The gene calls are TRBV9 and TRBJ1-2, with 8 positions matching TRBD1. This CDR3 is 20 amino acids long. The germline gives CDR1 SGDLS, CDR2 YYNGEE. The junction had 19 bases not matched to a gene; V was cut back by 0 bases and J by 3 bases. CDR3 residues: CASSVAPDGTGARADYGYTF. The CDR3 region has the DNA TGTGCCAGCAGCGTAGCACCAGACGGGACAGGAGCCCGGGCGGACTATGGCTACACCTTC.

J is TRBJ2-3 and V is TRBV7-3; TRBD2 matches 7 bases. The CDR3 loop spans 15 amino acids. Germline-derived CDR1 and CDR2 are SGHTA and FQGTGA. The V segment lost 1 base and the J segment 5 bases; nucleotides outside the gene matches: 6. Written as DNA, the CDR3 is TGTGCCAGCAGCTTAAGGGACTACGCAGGAGATACGCAGTATTTT. Amino acids: CASSLRDYAGDTQYF.

The chain recombines TRBV12-5 with TRBJ1-1; a weak D match, TRBD1 (5 bases). Trimming pared 5 bases from V and 0 bases from J, leaving 13 bases between. The CDR3 sequence is 15 residues long. In germline, CDR1 is LGHNT, CDR2 FRNRAP. The CDR3 region is CASGHYDRLNTEAFF. The CDR3 nucleotides are TGTGCTAGTGGTCATTACGACAGACTGAACACTGAAGCTTTCTTT.